The rows below give T cell receptor beta chains drawn from one sample of a study of blood T cells in healthy people across ages. MiXCR, run by TCRdb on the 5' RACE reads, gives a single entry per CDR3 protein. The sample shows around 650,000 distinct CDR3 sequences, around two fifths of them seen only once. Sequenced: blood. The receptor source for this set is a man at least 80 years old in good health. Each CDR3 is given with its conserved first and last residue. Fields, in order: J gene, V gene, D gene, clone size, CDR3 protein, CDR3 DNA. The D gene is left open where the match is weak. Clone sizes are given selectively: once, few, many, or a class where the clone is expanded.

TRBJ2-1	TRBV6-2/TRBV6-3	.	few	CASSAGLYNEQFF	TGTGCCAGCAGTGCGGGACTTTACAATGAGCAGTTCTTC
TRBJ2-3	TRBV7-9	.	many	CASSLTSPGTDTQYF	TGTGCCAGCAGCTTAACTTCCCCAGGAACAGATACGCAGTATTTT
TRBJ1-1	TRBV12-3/TRBV12-4	.	few	CASSPRPDNTEAFF	TGTGCCAGCAGTCCTCGCCCTGATAACACTGAAGCTTTCTTT
TRBJ2-7	TRBV20-1	.	.	CSGAGSRYEQYF	TGCAGTGGTGCGGGCAGCCGTTACGAGCAGTACTTC
TRBJ2-5	TRBV7-7	.	.	CASSPGPLQETQYF	TGTGCTAGCAGCCCGGGACCGCTACAAGAGACCCAGTACTTC
TRBJ2-2	TRBV5-6	.	.	CASSLVGERDTGELFF	TGTGCCAGCAGCTTGGTGGGGGAAAGAGACACCGGGGAGCTGTTTTTT
TRBJ2-7	TRBV5-1	TRBD1	.	CASSREGQGAYEQYF	TGCGCCAGCAGCCGGGAAGGACAGGGGGCCTACGAGCAGTACTTC
TRBJ2-1	TRBV20-1	.	once	CSATPDSRSYNEQFF	TGCAGTGCTACACCGGACAGCAGATCCTACAATGAGCAGTTCTTC
TRBJ2-7	TRBV20-1	.	.	CSAVLADYYEQYF	TGCAGTGCTGTTTTGGCCGACTACTACGAGCAGTACTTC
TRBJ2-1	TRBV10-1	TRBD2	.	CASSETLATSYNEQFF	TGCGCCAGCAGTGAGACACTAGCGACCTCCTACAATGAGCAGTTCTTC
TRBJ2-5	TRBV15	TRBD2	few	CATSRGYSGGEQETQYF	TGTGCCACCAGCAGAGGATATAGCGGGGGAGAACAAGAGACCCAGTACTTC
TRBJ2-5	TRBV7-9	TRBD2	.	CASSLVVSGETQYF	TGTGCCAGCAGCTTAGTTGTTAGCGGGGAGACCCAGTACTTC
TRBJ1-6	TRBV20-1	.	many	CSVAPVTNNSPLHF	TGCAGTGTCGCCCCAGTCACCAATAATTCACCCCTCCACTTT
TRBJ2-1	TRBV13	.	.	CASSLYRAGSETDEQFF	TGTGCCAGCAGCTTATATCGGGCGGGATCAGAGACGGATGAGCAGTTCTTC
TRBJ1-2	TRBV3-1	.	.	CASSQRPRGYDYGYTF	TGTGCCAGCAGCCAAAGGCCCAGAGGGTACGACTATGGCTACACCTTC
TRBJ1-2	TRBV29-1	TRBD1	few	CSARQGGSHGYTF	TGCAGCGCCCGACAGGGAGGGTCCCATGGCTACACCTTC
TRBJ2-2	TRBV12-5	.	few	CASGRGTANTGELFF	TGTGCTAGTGGTCGCGGTACGGCGAACACCGGGGAGCTGTTTTTT